The 8 T cell receptor beta chains below were found in one sample sequenced in a study of T cells in Graves' hyperthyroidism and ophthalmopathy. Authors of the study amplified TCR beta CDR3 regions from RNA transcripts. HTBI primers were the set used in a first-round RT-PCR of the TCR CDR3. Each CDR3 protein gets one entry after TCRdb re-called the multiplex PCR reads with MiXCR. The data show about 350,000 distinct CDR3 sequences, over 12% seen once. The source material was blood. These receptors all stem from a woman aged 55-69 years with Graves' ophthalmopathy.

The chain links TRBV20-1 to TRBJ2-7, with 7 bases that match TRBD2. V dropped 3 bases and J dropped 6; count of bases not matched to a gene: 11. The CDR3 length is 14 residues. The germline gives CDR1 DFQATT, CDR2 SNEGSKA (reference sequence). CDR3 sequence: CSASLESWGGEQYF. CDR3 bases: TGCAGTGCTAGCCTCGAGTCGTGGGGGGGCGAGCAGTACTTC.

At least ten counts were recorded for this clonotype. The chain links TRBV7-3 to TRBJ2-2; D gene uncertain. This CDR3 is 17 amino acids long. Trimming shortened V by 2 bases and J by 5 bases, and 18 bases separated the two germline ends. Germline V gene lookup returns CDR1 SGHTA and CDR2 FQGTGA. In DNA, the CDR3 is TGTGCCAGCAGCTTAGGGTCCCAAGGGATCGTTACCGGGGAGCTGTTTTTT. Translating gives CASSLGSQGIVTGELFF.

This clonotype was detected only a few times. The chain links TRBV7-2 to TRBJ1-2; 10 bases fit TRBD1. The CDR3 runs to 14 residues. The J segment lost 7 bases and the V segment lost 4 bases, leaving 6 bases of the junction unmatched. The V gene's germline CDR1 is SGHTA and CDR2 FQGNSA. The CDR3 sequence: CASSSRTGGVGYTF. CDR3 nucleotides: TGTGCCAGCAGCTCACGGACAGGGGGAGTTGGCTACACCTTC.

This clonotype occurred a few times. V gene TRBV2 combines with J gene TRBJ2-2, with a possible D match to TRBD1 (5 bases). CDR3 length: 14 residues. Germline-derived CDR1 and CDR2 are SNHLY and FYNNEI. Trimming cost V 5 bases and J 6 bases, with 13 bases left between them. The CDR3 reads CASSPQGVAGELFF. CDR3 bases: TGTGCCAGCAGTCCTCAAGGGGTAGCCGGGGAGCTGTTTTTT. Variable domain in full (rest from reference TRBV2 and TRBJ2-2): EPEVTQTPSHQVTQMGQEVILRCVPISNHLYFYWYRQILGQKVEFLVSFYNNEISEKSEIFDDQFSVERPDGSNFTLKIRSTKLEDSAMYFCASSPQGVAGELFFGEGSRLTVL.

Points on this clonotype: Possible read error: a much larger clone is one base away. The chain uses TRBV2 and TRBJ2-1; 9 nucleotides match TRBD2. The J call may be faulty, since TRBJ2-7 better matches the DNA end. The CDR3 length is 16 residues. Germline CDR1 is SNHLY and CDR2 is FYNNEI. The CDR3, as DNA: TGTGCCAGCAGGGAAGTAGCGGGAGCTCTATCCCATGAGCAGTACTTC. Translated, it gives CASREVAGALSHEQYF.

Turning to this clonotype: A much larger clone lies one base from this, so it may be a read error. The J gene is TRBJ1-1, the V gene TRBV27, with D perhaps matching TRBD1 (6 bases). Trimming removed 6 bases from V and 3 bases from J, with 17 bases in between. Germline V lookup: CDR1 MNHEY, CDR2 SMNVEV (reference sequence). This CDR3 region has 15 residues. Here the CDR3 DNA reads TGTGCCAGCAGATCTCTTGGGACACCGGACACTGAAGCTTTCTTT. Protein sequence: CASRSLGTPDTEAFF.

The chain uses TRBV2 and TRBJ1-6; D remains unclear. Trimming removed 6 bases from V and 9 bases from J, with 12 bases in between. The CDR3 runs to 13 residues. The germline V gene has CDR1 SNHLY and CDR2 FYNNEI. The CDR3 DNA sequence: TGTGCCAGCAGGGATCGTAAAATTTCACCCCTCCACTTT. Translation: CASRDRKISPLHF.

This clonotype was seen at least ten times. The CDR3 bases are TGTGCCTGGAGTGTCGGTATGCGGGCCGGGGAGCTGTTTTTT. Amino acids: CAWSVGMRAGELFF. The V gene is TRBV30, the J gene TRBJ2-2; TRBD2 is a possible D gene (5 bases). This CDR3 comprises 14 residues. Trimming took off 0 bases at V and 6 bases at J, with 11 bases between the two ends. Looked up from germline, CDR1 is GTSNPN and CDR2 is SVGIG (reference sequence).